The next 14 T cell receptor beta chains were all read from a single sample in a study of identifying expanded T cells in peripheral blood. Clones were read by immunoSEQ multiplex PCR, and TCRdb kept only the in-frame ones, dropping some. Of about 91,000 clones in the sample, 88% were seen once. Sequenced input: blood. These receptors all stem from a person aged 18 to 75 in good health.

This clone was observed at least ten times. The chain carries TRBV15 and TRBJ1-4; possibly TRBD1 for D (5 bases). This CDR3 spans 16 amino acids. Germline V gene lookup returns CDR1 LNHNV and CDR2 YYDKDF (reference sequence). Trimming removed 1 base at V and 8 bases at J, with 17 bases between. The DNA for the CDR3 is TGTGCCACCAGCAGAGTAATGGGGGAAGGGTCAGAAAAACTGTTTTTT. Protein: CATSRVMGEGSEKLFF.

The rearrangement joins TRBV28 to TRBJ1-2; D not certain. The CDR3 sequence is 11 residues long. The V and J ends lost 5 bases and 9 bases respectively, with 10 bases between them. Germline V lookup: CDR1 MDHEN, CDR2 SYDVKM. CDR3 nucleotide sequence: TGTGCCAGCAGTGACCAGTTTAGCTACACCTTC. It translates to CASSDQFSYTF.

V gene TRBV2 combines with J gene TRBJ1-1; a possible D gene is TRBD1 (5 bases). The CDR3 totals 16 residues. Germline CDR1 SNHLY, CDR2 FYNNEI. Trimming pared 5 bases from V and 0 bases from J, leaving 16 bases between. The DNA for the CDR3 is TGTGCCAGCAGTTCGGGACGGCCACTCCTGAACACTGAAGCTTTCTTT. Protein: CASSSGRPLLNTEAFF.

V usage is TRBV7-9 and J usage is TRBJ2-3, with TRBD2 identical over 8 bases. Germline loops: CDR1 SEHNR, CDR2 FQNEAQ (reference sequence). With 6 bases clipped from V and 3 bases from J, the junction kept 5 bases outside the gene matches. The CDR3 covers 14 residues. CDR3: CASRRAGGTDTQYF. The CDR3 region has the DNA TGTGCCAGCAGGCGGGCGGGGGGAACAGATACGCAGTATTTT.

The J gene is TRBJ2-4, the V gene TRBV21-1; the D segment call TRBD2 is taken from the table without a DNA check. TRBV21-1 is a documented pseudogene. The CDR3 loop spans 18 amino acids. The CDR3 coding sequence is TGTGCCAGCAGCAAAGCGGAGCGGGGGATACTAGCCAAAAACATTCAGTACTTC. Protein: CASSKAERGILAKNIQYF.

J is TRBJ1-5 and V is TRBV19; D is undetermined. Between the trimmed V and J ends, which lost 0 bases and 1 base, there was a span of 7 bases. The CDR3 has 15 residues. Germline values: CDR1 LNHDA, CDR2 SQIVND (reference sequence). In nucleotides, the CDR3 is TGTGCCAGTAGTATAGAACCCGGGAGCAATCAGCCCCAGCATTTT. Translating gives CASSIEPGSNQPQHF.

The chain combines TRBV6-5 with TRBJ2-1; 8 positions match TRBD2. Germline V lookup: CDR1 MNHEY, CDR2 SVGAGI. V was pared by 6 bases and J by 11 bases, with 3 bases of the junction left unmatched. The CDR3 covers 11 residues. This chain's CDR3 is CASSRGGQQFF. In nucleotides, the CDR3 is TGTGCCAGCAGCCGGGGGGGGCAGCAGTTCTTC.

The chain is built from TRBV2 and TRBJ1-4, with D unresolved. The CDR3 contains 14 residues. The germline gives CDR1 SNHLY, CDR2 FYNNEI. Trimming shortened V by 3 bases and J by 0 bases, and 5 bases separated the two germline ends. In DNA form, the CDR3 reads TGTGCCAGCAGTGAGGCTGCAACTAATGAAAAACTGTTTTTT. Translation gives CASSEAATNEKLFF.

This rearrangement joins TRBV19 to TRBJ1-1; 11 bases are shared with TRBD1. Germline V gene lookup returns CDR1 LNHDA and CDR2 SQIVND (reference sequence). This CDR3 spans 15 amino acids. V lost 5 bases and J lost 4; bases outside the gene matches: 6. In nucleotides, the CDR3 is TGTGCCAGTAGTCCGACCGGGACAGGGGGCACTGAAGCTTTCTTT. Translation: CASSPTGTGGTEAFF.

The table lists this clone with a few counts. For the CDR3, the DNA is TGTGCCAGTGGTCCAGGTCAGGCCCTCCACTTT. Translated, it gives CASGPGQALHF. The V and J genes are TRBV19 and TRBJ1-6; the D is unclear. Germline V gene data show CDR1 as LNHDA and CDR2 as SQIVND (reference sequence). V lost 8 bases to trimming and J lost 14 bases, with 13 bases between them. The CDR3 spans 11 residues.

This chain connects TRBV18 to TRBJ2-7; no clear D. The CDR3 is 11 residues long. Between the trimmed V and J ends, which lost 8 bases and 4 bases, there was a span of 9 bases. The V gene's germline CDR1 is KGHSH and CDR2 LQKENI. The CDR3 DNA follows: TGTGCCAGCCGCAGCGATTACGAGCAGTACTTC. Protein: CASRSDYEQYF.

This clone was counted a single time. The chain joins TRBV5-1 to TRBJ2-7; D remains unclear. CDR1 is SGHRS, CDR2 YFSETQ, per germline. This CDR3 region has 14 residues. Trimming stripped 1 base from V and 1 base from J, with 9 bases between. CDR3 amino acids: CASSLRAGSYEQYF. The CDR3 DNA follows: TGCGCCAGCAGCTTGAGGGCAGGTTCCTACGAGCAGTACTTC.

The gene calls are TRBV19 and TRBJ1-1, with D hard to call. This CDR3 contains 13 residues. Trimming took 2 bases from V and 5 from J, leaving 9 bases between them. Germline-derived CDR1 and CDR2 are LNHDA and SQIVND (reference sequence). The CDR3 bases are TGTGCCAGTAGTATACTCGGTAGGACTGAAGCTTTCTTT. The encoded protein is CASSILGRTEAFF.

The chain combines TRBV7-2 with TRBJ2-2; TRBD2 agrees at 9 bases. Trimming cost V 5 bases and J 5 bases; bases outside gene matches: 9. The CDR3 extends over 16 amino acids. Germline V gene lookup returns CDR1 SGHTA and CDR2 FQGNSA. As DNA, the CDR3 is TGTGCCAGCAGCCCACTAGCGGGCGGAGGTACCGGGGAGCTGTTTTTT. It is translated as CASSPLAGGGTGELFF.